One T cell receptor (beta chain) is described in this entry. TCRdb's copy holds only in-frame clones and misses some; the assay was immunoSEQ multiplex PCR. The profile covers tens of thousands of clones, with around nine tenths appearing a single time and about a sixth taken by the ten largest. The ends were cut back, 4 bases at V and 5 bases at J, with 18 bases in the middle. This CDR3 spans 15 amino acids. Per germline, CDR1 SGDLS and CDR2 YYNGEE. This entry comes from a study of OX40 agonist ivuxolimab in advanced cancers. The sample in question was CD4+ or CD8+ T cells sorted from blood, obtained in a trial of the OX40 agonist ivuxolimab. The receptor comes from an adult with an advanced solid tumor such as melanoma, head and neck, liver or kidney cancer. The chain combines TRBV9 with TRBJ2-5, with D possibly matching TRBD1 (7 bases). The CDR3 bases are TGTGCCAGCAGCTCCCCAGGGGGGATGCAGGAGACCCAGTACTTC. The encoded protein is CASSSPGGMQETQYF.